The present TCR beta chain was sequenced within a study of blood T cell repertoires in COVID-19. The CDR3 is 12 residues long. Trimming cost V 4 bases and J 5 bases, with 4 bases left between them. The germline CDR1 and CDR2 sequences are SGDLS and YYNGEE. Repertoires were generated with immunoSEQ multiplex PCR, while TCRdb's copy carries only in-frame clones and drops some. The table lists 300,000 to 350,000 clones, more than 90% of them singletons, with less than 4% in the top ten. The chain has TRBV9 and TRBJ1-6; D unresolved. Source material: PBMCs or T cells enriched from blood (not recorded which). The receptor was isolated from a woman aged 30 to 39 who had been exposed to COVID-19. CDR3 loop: CASSLNNSPLHF. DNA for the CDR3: TGTGCCAGCAGCCTTAATAATTCACCCCTCCACTTT.